This T cell receptor (beta chain) came from a study of PD-L1 blockade in urothelial cancer. About the research overall: Between 0 and 3 prior chemotherapy regimens had been given to patients. A median approximately 140,000 T cells were found in blood samples.

Described time point: pretreatment peripheral blood. Measured with immunoSEQ multiplex PCR; TCRdb has only the in-frame clones, and not every one. The sample carries roughly 130,000 clones, 65% to 85% recorded once. In this sample, this clone turned up once. The sequence was collected from a man between 50 and 59 years old with urothelial cancer. This material consisted of PBMCs, taken around atezolizumab (anti-PD-L1) treatment.

CDR3 amino acids: CASSPERQYSGRAPYEQYF. The CDR3, as DNA: TGCGCCAGCAGCCCGGAACGCCAGTATAGCGGGAGAGCCCCCTACGAGCAGTACTTC. V usage is TRBV5-1 and J usage is TRBJ2-7; 9 bases fit TRBD2. The length of the CDR3 is 19 residues. V shed 4 bases, J shed 2 bases, and the junction held 19 bases outside the gene matches. CDR1 is SGHRS, CDR2 YFSETQ, per germline.